This TCR beta chain is from a study of cytomegalovirus exposure and HLA in healthy donors. On this clone itself: Its specificity is unknown.

The study's findings and limits: Among immune exposure information, only CMV serostatus was available.

A multiplex PCR was run with 60 Vbeta primers and 13 Jbeta primers. TCRdb's table, derived via immunoSEQ multiplex PCR, lists solely in-frame clones and lacks some. Seen here are around 180,000 clones, about three quarters observed once, and the top ten hold approximately 1.1%. This CDR3 has 14 residues. V was pared by 3 bases and J by 7 bases, with 8 bases of the junction left unmatched. CDR1 and CDR2 (germline): GTSNPN, SVGIG (reference sequence). The sample taken for sequencing was PBMCs. This TCR was recovered from a woman between 40 and 55 years old in good health and CMV-seronegative. V usage is TRBV30 and J usage is TRBJ1-5, with 8 bases matching TRBD1. The CDR3 DNA reads as TGTGCCTGGAGCCCAGACAGGGGTGGGCAGCCCCAGCATTTT. Its translation: CAWSPDRGGQPQHF.